This T cell receptor (beta chain) was sequenced in a study of blood T cell repertoires in COVID-19. Across the study: Samples came from the United States, Italy and Spain, spanning acute and convalescent COVID-19. The analysed material was cDNA or gDNA that came from T cells, B-cell-depleted T cells, or PBMCs.

In the authors' workflow: Reference gene primer amplification yielded estimated nucleated cell counts. Sequencing used immunoSEQ multiplex PCR; TCRdb keeps in-frame clones, though not all of them. Clone size and V and J calls were adopted from that table, with D and trimming inferred from the DNA. Of 300,000 to 400,000 clones listed, 88% are singletons. Seattle enrolled patients during active infection and tracked them longitudinally. V gave up 4 bases and J gave up 5 bases, with 8 bases separating them. The germline V gene has CDR1 SNHLY and CDR2 FYNNEI. There are 12 residues in the CDR3. The rearrangement links TRBV2 to TRBJ1-2; D not resolved. Input material: peripheral blood. This clonotype was sampled from a woman aged 25 to 39 with COVID-19, enrolled during active disease. CDR3 in amino acids: CASSVQEYGYTF. The CDR3 bases are TGTGCCAGCAGTGTCCAGGAATATGGCTACACCTTC.